In its sample, the clone carrying this T cell receptor beta chain was seen many times. There were TCR beta CDR3 regions amplified from RNA transcripts. TCR CDR3 underwent first-round RT-PCR with the HTBI primer set. One entry per CDR3 protein results from TCRdb running MiXCR on the multiplex PCR reads. The sample has about 510,000 distinct CDR3 sequences; roughly 15% are singletons. These data originate in a study of T cells in Graves' hyperthyroidism and ophthalmopathy. CDR1 and CDR2 from the germline V gene are SQVTM and ANQGSEA. The V gene end was trimmed by 7 bases and the J gene end by 0 bases; junction bases not matched to a gene: 3. The length of the CDR3 is 13 residues.

The J gene is TRBJ2-1, the V gene TRBV29-1; 7 bases are shared with TRBD1. Sequenced material: blood. The receptor was isolated from a woman aged 40 to 55 with Graves' hyperthyroidism. CDR3 region: CSARDSSYNEQFF. The DNA for the CDR3 is TGCAGCGCCCGGGACAGCTCCTACAATGAGCAGTTCTTC.